This TCR beta chain was sequenced for a study of blood T cell repertoires in COVID-19. Sequenced by immunoSEQ multiplex PCR; TCRdb stores in-frame clones only, minus some. Here the sample spans approximately 140,000 clones, around 79% being singletons. The V gene end was trimmed by 1 base and the J gene end by 3 bases; junction bases not matched to a gene: 8. The germline CDR1 and CDR2 sequences are LGHDT and YNNKEL (reference sequence). The CDR3 totals 16 residues. This sequence originates from a man in his 60s with acute or convalescent COVID-19. Sequenced material: peripheral blood. J is TRBJ1-1 and V is TRBV3-1 (or the pseudogene TRBV3-2); 7 nucleotides agree with TRBD1. The CDR3 bases are TGTGCCAGCAGCCAAGGACAGGGCGGATGGTACACTGAAGCTTTCTTT. Amino acid sequence: CASSQGQGGWYTEAFF.